What follows is one T cell receptor beta chain and its context. The data were obtained in a study of blood T cells in healthy people across ages. Combining a sample-barcoded 5' primer with a J-beta primer mix, a second PCR ran for roughly 7 to 12 cycles. TCRdb redid the calling of the 5' RACE reads with MiXCR, one entry per CDR3 protein. This sample carries approximately 290,000 distinct CDR3 sequences, roughly 26% of them seen once, and the ten largest clones take 25% to 35%. Germline CDR1 and CDR2: SGDLS and YYNGEE. The V gene lost 2 bases and the J gene lost 7 bases, with 13 bases spanning the gap. There are 14 residues in the CDR3.

The receptor was isolated from a woman aged 65 to 85 in good health. J is TRBJ2-1 and V is TRBV9, with D maybe TRBD2 (5 bases). Sequencing was carried out using blood. The CDR3 region has the DNA TGTGCCAGCAGCGTTTCTAGCCTAGTTAATGAGCAGTTCTTC. Translation: CASSVSSLVNEQFF.